The 27 T cell receptor beta chains presented below share a single source sample, sequenced in a study of neoadjuvant anti-PD-1 for oral cavity cancer. Sequencing was performed with immunoSEQ multiplex PCR; in TCRdb, only in-frame clones are kept and a portion is missing. This sample has 6,500 to 9,000 clones; around 48% occur once, and the top ten carry roughly 10%. Specimen: tumor tissue, collected before nivolumab (anti-PD-1) treatment. These receptor sequences come from a person between 40 and 80 years old with oral cavity squamous cell carcinoma.

This clone was seen more than once but under ten times. The chain is built from TRBV2 and TRBJ1-3; D unresolved. Per the germline V gene, CDR1 is SNHLY and CDR2 is FYNNEI. The CDR3 consists of 15 residues. Trimming cost V 7 bases and J 4 bases, with 17 bases left between them. This chain's CDR3 is CASIMSPSTGNTIYF. Here the CDR3 DNA reads TGTGCCAGCATAATGTCCCCGTCAACGGGAAACACCATATATTTT.

This chain links TRBV9 with TRBJ2-7; 9 positions agree with TRBD1. Germline CDR1 reads SGDLS; CDR2 reads YYNGEE. The ends lost 0 bases at V and 2 bases at J; junction bases unmatched: 3. The CDR3 runs 15 residues. The CDR3 DNA reads TGTGCCAGCAGCGTAGGAAGGACAGGGGCCTACGAGCAGTACTTC. The encoded protein is CASSVGRTGAYEQYF.

This clone qualifies as large. V gene TRBV9 combines with J gene TRBJ2-1, with D possibly being TRBD1 or TRBD2 (5 bases each). Germline V gene data show CDR1 as SGDLS and CDR2 as YYNGEE. This CDR3 has 16 residues. The ends were cut back, 0 bases at V and 1 base at J, with 11 bases in the middle. The CDR3 DNA is TGTGCCAGCAGCGTAGGAAGGGACCCTTCCTACAATGAGCAGTTCTTC. Translation: CASSVGRDPSYNEQFF.

This chain links TRBV28 with TRBJ2-2; 8 nucleotides line up with TRBD2. Germline CDR1 and CDR2: MDHEN and SYDVKM. The V segment lost 5 bases and the J segment 6 bases; nucleotides outside the gene matches: 8. The CDR3 loop spans 15 amino acids. The CDR3 region is CASSLLAGNAGELFF. Here the CDR3 DNA reads TGTGCCAGCAGTCTATTAGCGGGAAACGCCGGGGAGCTGTTTTTT.

This rearrangement joins TRBV5-1 to TRBJ2-5; D may be TRBD2 (6 bases). CDR1 SGHRS and CDR2 YFSETQ come from the germline V gene. This CDR3 is 15 amino acids long. V lost 0 bases, J lost 4 bases, and 13 bases lay in between. CDR3 sequence: CASSLGGARGETQYF. Written as DNA, the CDR3 is TGCGCCAGCAGCTTGGGAGGGGCGCGGGGAGAGACCCAGTACTTC. The variable domain in full, completed from reference TRBV5-1 and TRBJ2-5, reads KAGVTQTPRYLIKTRGQQVTLSCSPISGHRSVSWYQQTPGQGLQFLFEYFSETQRNKGNFPGRFSGRQFSNSRSEMNVSTLELGDSALYLCASSLGGARGETQYFGPGTRLLVL.

The CDR3 spells CASSYLRGGEQFF. The DNA of the CDR3 is TGTGCCAGCAGTTACCTAAGGGGGGGTGAGCAGTTCTTC. V and J are TRBV6-5 and TRBJ2-1; tentative D call: TRBD2 (7 bases). CDR3 length: 13 amino acids. CDR1 is MNHEY, CDR2 SVGAGI, per germline. V was shortened by 2 bases and J by 9 bases, with 11 bases between the two germline ends.

This clone came up a few times. This chain uses TRBV6-1 with TRBJ1-1; tentative D call: TRBD1 (5 bases). V lost 3 bases, J lost 0 bases, and 11 bases lay in between. The CDR3 sequence is 15 residues long. Germline values: CDR1 MNHNS, CDR2 SASEGT. CDR3 bases: TGTGCCAGCAGTGAGGACGGGACGGTGAACACTGAAGCTTTCTTT. It encodes CASSEDGTVNTEAFF.

The rearrangement uses TRBV10-3 and TRBJ2-1, with D tentatively TRBD1 (5 bases). The CDR3 covers 13 residues. V lost 7 bases, J lost 0 bases, and 7 bases lay in between. Per the germline V gene, CDR1 is ENHRY and CDR2 is SYGVKD. DNA for the CDR3: TGTGCCATCAATAGGGGCTCCTACAATGAGCAGTTCTTC. As protein: CAINRGSYNEQFF.

This clone was detected once. The chain joins TRBV7-3 to TRBJ1-5; D is ambiguous. Trimming left V 5 bases short and J 5 bases short, with 16 bases between. CDR3 length: 15 amino acids. Germline V gene sequence: CDR1 SGHTA, CDR2 FQGTGA. The CDR3: CASSDLYREDQPQHF. The CDR3 DNA sequence: TGTGCCAGCAGCGACCTTTATAGAGAGGATCAGCCCCAGCATTTT.

This chain joins TRBV7-2 and TRBJ1-1; D unclear. The CDR3 extends over 14 amino acids. Germline loops: CDR1 SGHTA, CDR2 FQGNSA. Trimming removed 1 base at V and 5 bases at J, with 11 bases between. CDR3 in DNA: TGTGCCAGCAGCTTAGAGCACGGGGTAACTGAAGCTTTCTTT. It translates to CASSLEHGVTEAFF.

This clone was seen a single time. V gene TRBV27 combines with J gene TRBJ1-4, with D perhaps TRBD1 (6 bases). The germline CDR1 and CDR2 sequences are MNHEY and SMNVEV (reference sequence). V lost 2 bases to trimming and J lost 3 bases, with 7 bases between them. The CDR3 contains 14 residues. CDR3 DNA sequence: TGTGCCAGCAGTTTAACAGGGCCTAATGAAAAACTGTTTTTT. Its protein product is CASSLTGPNEKLFF.

The chain has TRBV11-2 and TRBJ1-5; D perhaps matches TRBD1 (5 bases). Germline V gene lookup returns CDR1 SGHAT and CDR2 FQNNGV. This CDR3 spans 15 amino acids. The germline V and J ends were trimmed by 5 bases and 5 bases, with 16 bases remaining between them. In DNA form, the CDR3 reads TGTGCCAGCAGCACGGGGATCGGGGCCTATCAGCCCCAGCATTTT. Translation gives CASSTGIGAYQPQHF.

This clone has just a few counts. This chain joins TRBV6-1 and TRBJ1-1, with D possibly being TRBD1 (6 bases). CDR1 is MNHNS and CDR2 is SASEGT in the germline V gene. Trimming removed 6 bases at V and 7 bases at J, with 15 bases between. The CDR3 sequence is 13 residues long. The CDR3 protein is CASSATEGVEAFF. As DNA, the CDR3 is TGTGCCAGCAGCGCGACAGAGGGGGTTGAAGCTTTCTTT.

The CDR3 sequence is CAISESLSSDIQYF. CDR3 bases: TGTGCCATCAGTGAGTCCTTGTCCTCAGACATTCAGTACTTC. The chain links TRBV10-3 to TRBJ2-4; D call uncertain. Germline V gives CDR1 ENHRY, CDR2 SYGVKD. The CDR3 sequence is 14 residues long. Trimming shortened V by 0 bases and J by 8 bases, and 11 bases separated the two germline ends.

Relative to its sample, this clone is large. The J gene is TRBJ2-1, the V gene TRBV5-1; 9 bases are shared with TRBD1. J gave up 10 bases and V 0 bases, and 5 bases lay outside the gene matches. CDR1 and CDR2 from the germline V gene are SGHRS and YFSETQ. The CDR3 extends over 14 amino acids. In DNA, the CDR3 is TGCGCCAGCAGCTTGGGAGGGACAGGGATGGAGCAGTTCTTC. As protein: CASSLGGTGMEQFF.

CDR3 sequence (DNA): TGTGCCAGCAGCCAAAGGGCCGGCACAGGGTACAATGAGCAGTTCTTC. It yields the protein CASSQRAGTGYNEQFF. The chain couples TRBV4-2 to TRBJ2-1; D possibly corresponds to TRBD1 (6 bases). V was pared by 2 bases and J by 4 bases, with 15 bases between. Germline assignment: CDR1 LGHNA and CDR2 YNFKEQ. The CDR3 runs to 16 residues.

This clone has only a few counts. The rearrangement links TRBV11-3 to TRBJ2-1; 7 nucleotides agree with TRBD2. Germline lookup yields CDR1 SGHNT and CDR2 YENEEA. The CDR3 runs to 12 residues. V lost 5 bases, J lost 10 bases, and 5 bases stayed unmatched. As DNA, the CDR3 is TGTGCCAGCAGCGCCCGAGCGGGAGAGCAGTTCTTC. Protein sequence: CASSARAGEQFF.

This clone appeared a few times. J is TRBJ2-7 and V is TRBV18; TRBD2 matches 13 bases. V lost 2 bases and J lost 4; bases outside the gene matches: 2. Per germline, CDR1 KGHSH and CDR2 LQKENI. CDR3 length: 15 residues. The CDR3 here is CASSPGTSGMYEQYF. The CDR3 DNA reads as TGTGCCAGCTCACCAGGGACTAGCGGGATGTACGAGCAGTACTTC.

This clone was observed a handful of times. The CDR3 DNA is TGTGCCAGCAGTGGGGCTTTACTAGCGGGAGGGAATGAGCAGTTCTTC. Translating gives CASSGALLAGGNEQFF. This chain uses TRBV6-1 with TRBJ2-1; the match to TRBD2 covers 13 bases. V shed 4 bases, J shed 7 bases, and the junction held 7 bases outside the gene matches. From germline, CDR1 is MNHNS and CDR2 SASEGT. The CDR3 contains 16 residues.

J is TRBJ1-1 and V is TRBV5-6; D is uncertain. Germline loops: CDR1 SGHDT, CDR2 YYEEEE. V lost 2 bases, J lost 1 base, and 12 bases lay in between. The CDR3 extends over 15 amino acids. The CDR3: CASSFTPPRNTEAFF. In nucleotides, the CDR3 is TGTGCCAGCAGCTTCACTCCTCCGAGGAACACTGAAGCTTTCTTT.

This clone is labeled large. The chain couples TRBV28 to TRBJ1-1, with D perhaps TRBD1 (5 bases). V lost 6 bases, J lost 5 bases, and 19 bases lay in between. Germline CDR1 reads MDHEN; CDR2 reads SYDVKM. CDR3 length: 15 amino acids. This CDR3 reads CASSPVQGGLTEAFF. As DNA, the CDR3 is TGTGCCAGCAGCCCCGTCCAGGGAGGGTTAACTGAAGCTTTCTTT. Using reference TRBV28 and TRBJ1-1 for the parts outside the CDR3, the full variable domain is DVKVTQSSRYLVKRTGEKVFLECVQDMDHENMFWYRQDPGLGLRLIYFSYDVKMKEKGDIPEGYSVSREKKERFSLILESASTNQTSMYLCASSPVQGGLTEAFFGQGTRLTVV.

Here the CDR3 DNA reads TGTGCCAGCAGTAGGGTCCCCTCTACGGGACGGATTGAAGCTTTCTTT. Translating gives CASSRVPSTGRIEAFF. The chain recombines TRBV28 with TRBJ1-1, with D perhaps matching TRBD1 (5 bases). V lost 5 bases and J 7 bases, leaving 23 bases between the germline ends. This CDR3 has 16 amino acids. Germline V gene data show CDR1 as MDHEN and CDR2 as SYDVKM.

V gene TRBV4-1 combines with J gene TRBJ2-5; no definite D call. CDR1 MGHRA and CDR2 YSYEKL come from the germline V gene. This CDR3 is built from 15 residues. The V end was cut by 0 bases, the J end by 4 bases, with 12 bases between. The CDR3 nucleotides read TGCGCCAGCAGCCAAGATCGGGCCGGGCGAGAGACCCAGTACTTC. This translates into CASSQDRAGRETQYF.

The rearrangement joins TRBV5-1 to TRBJ1-5, with 7 bases identical to TRBD1. J gave up 4 bases and V 5 bases, and 9 bases lay outside the gene matches. The germline CDR1 and CDR2 sequences are SGHRS and YFSETQ. There are 15 residues in the CDR3. CDR3 sequence reads: CASSPEGAINQPQHF. The CDR3 DNA follows: TGCGCCAGCAGTCCTGAGGGGGCGATAAATCAGCCCCAGCATTTT.

The chain combines TRBV9 with TRBJ2-1, with 11 bases aligning to TRBD2. Germline CDR1 and CDR2: SGDLS and YYNGEE. CDR3 length: 17 amino acids. The V and J ends lost 0 bases and 1 base, in that order; junction bases with no gene match: 3. The CDR3 bases are TGTGCCAGCAGCGTAGTGGCTAGCGGGAGGTCCTACAATGAGCAGTTCTTC. Translation gives CASSVVASGRSYNEQFF. The full variable domain, completed using reference TRBV9 and TRBJ2-1, is DSGVTQTPKHLITATGQRVTLRCSPRSGDLSVYWYQQSLDQGLQFLIQYYNGEERAKGNILERFSAQQFPDLHSELNLSSLELGDSALYFCASSVVASGRSYNEQFFGPGTRLTVL.

This clone has more than one count but fewer than ten. The V gene is TRBV19, the J gene TRBJ1-3; D is possibly TRBD1 (6 bases). There are 15 residues in the CDR3. CDR1 and CDR2 (germline): LNHDA, SQIVND (reference sequence). Trimming took 4 bases from V and 3 from J, leaving 13 bases between them. The chain's CDR3 is CASSTLGTLGNTIYF. The CDR3 DNA follows: TGTGCCAGTAGTACCCTCGGGACACTTGGAAACACCATATATTTT.

This chain connects TRBV18 to TRBJ1-1, with a weak D call TRBD1 (6 bases). This CDR3 comprises 16 residues. Germline V gives CDR1 KGHSH, CDR2 LQKENI. The V end lost 2 bases, the J end lost 2 bases, and 15 bases lay between the germline ends. The CDR3 reads CASSPRGARINTEAFF. The CDR3 DNA is TGTGCCAGCTCACCAAGGGGGGCACGAATAAACACTGAAGCTTTCTTT.